This TCR beta chain appears in the sequencing data of a study of glioma-infiltrating T cells. General study points: Non-neoplastic patients had below-expected tissue-blood divergence, while all gliomas exceeded expectation.

Points on this clonotype: Its antigen is undetermined. At one of its ends the junction is not consistent with the germline gene, which may arise from a read error.

The iRepertoire nested amplicon-rescue multiplex PCR amplified TCR alpha and beta CDR3s from RNA. TCRdb independently ran MiXCR on the multiplex PCR reads; one entry per CDR3 protein. The repertoire holds approximately 400,000 distinct CDR3 sequences, with roughly two fifths as singletons. The CDR3 length is 14 residues. Germline-derived CDR1 and CDR2 are SGHTA and FQGNSA. The chain uses TRBV7-2 and TRBJ2-1; 8 bases align to TRBD2. This TCR was recovered from a human donor with low-grade glioma or glioblastoma, undergoing nonglioma brain surgery, or in good health (not recorded which). The sequenced sample consisted of glioma tissue, nonneoplastic brain tissue, or PBMCs (not recorded which). The CDR3 here is CAGSTTPSGNEQFF. DNA for the CDR3: TGTGCCGGCAGCACCACGCCTAGCGGGAATGAGCAGTTCTTC.